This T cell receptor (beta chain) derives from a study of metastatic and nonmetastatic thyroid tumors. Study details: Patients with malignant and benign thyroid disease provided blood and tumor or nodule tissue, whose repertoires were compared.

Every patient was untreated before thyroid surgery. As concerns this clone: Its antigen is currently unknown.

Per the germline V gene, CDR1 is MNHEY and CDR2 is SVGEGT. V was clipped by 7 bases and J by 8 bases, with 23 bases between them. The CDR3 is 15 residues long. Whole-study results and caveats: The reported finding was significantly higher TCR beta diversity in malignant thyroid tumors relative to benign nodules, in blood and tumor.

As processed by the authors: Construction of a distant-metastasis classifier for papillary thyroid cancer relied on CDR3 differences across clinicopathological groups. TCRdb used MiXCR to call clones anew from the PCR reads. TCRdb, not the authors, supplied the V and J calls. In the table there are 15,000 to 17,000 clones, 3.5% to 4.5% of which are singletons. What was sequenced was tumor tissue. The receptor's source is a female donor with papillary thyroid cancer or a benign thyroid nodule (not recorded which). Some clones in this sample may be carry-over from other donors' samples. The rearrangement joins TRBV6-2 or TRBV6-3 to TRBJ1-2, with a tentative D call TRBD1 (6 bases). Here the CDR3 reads CASIAGTPLKGGYTF. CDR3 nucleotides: TGTGCCAGCATTGCCGGGACACCCCTGAAGGGGGGCTACACCTTC.